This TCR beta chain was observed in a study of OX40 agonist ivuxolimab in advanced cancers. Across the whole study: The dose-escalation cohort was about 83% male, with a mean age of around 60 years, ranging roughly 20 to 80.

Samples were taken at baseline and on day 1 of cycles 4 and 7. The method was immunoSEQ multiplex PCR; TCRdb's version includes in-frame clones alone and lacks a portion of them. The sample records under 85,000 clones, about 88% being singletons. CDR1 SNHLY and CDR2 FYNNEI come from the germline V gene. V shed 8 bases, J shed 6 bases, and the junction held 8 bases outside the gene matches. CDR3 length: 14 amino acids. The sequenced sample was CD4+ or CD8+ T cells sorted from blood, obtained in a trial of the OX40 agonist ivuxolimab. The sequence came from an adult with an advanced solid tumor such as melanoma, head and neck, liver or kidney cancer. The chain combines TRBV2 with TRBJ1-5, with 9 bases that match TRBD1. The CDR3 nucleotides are TGTGCCAGCGCTTGGGACAGGGAGAGTCAGCCCCAGCATTTT. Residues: CASAWDRESQPQHF.